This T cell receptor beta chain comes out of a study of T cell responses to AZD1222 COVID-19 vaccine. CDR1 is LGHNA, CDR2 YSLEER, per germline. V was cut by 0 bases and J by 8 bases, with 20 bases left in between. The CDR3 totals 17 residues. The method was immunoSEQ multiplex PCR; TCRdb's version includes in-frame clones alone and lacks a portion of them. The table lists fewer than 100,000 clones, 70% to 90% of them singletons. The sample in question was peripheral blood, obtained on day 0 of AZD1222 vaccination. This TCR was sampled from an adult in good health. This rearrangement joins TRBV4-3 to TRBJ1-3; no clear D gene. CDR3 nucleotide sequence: TGCGCCAGCAGCCAAGATCCCCTCGGCTTGGCCGGGGACACCATATATTTT. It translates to CASSQDPLGLAGDTIYF.